The 15 T cell receptor beta chains listed next were all sequenced from one sample in a study of blood T cell repertoires in COVID-19. Clones were sequenced by immunoSEQ multiplex PCR, and TCRdb holds only the in-frame ones, with some missing. The sample carries about 180,000 clones, more than 70% recorded once. The sequencing sample was made of PBMCs or T cells enriched from blood (not recorded which). These receptors were taken from a woman in her twenties or thirties who had recovered from COVID-19.

V gene TRBV11-1 combines with J gene TRBJ2-1; 9 nucleotides agree with TRBD2. Trimming took 3 bases from V and 6 from J; bases not matched to a gene: 3. The CDR3 totals 14 residues. Germline V lookup: CDR1 SGHAT, CDR2 FQDESV (reference sequence). Written as DNA, the CDR3 is TGTGCCAGCAGCTTTTCGCGGGAGGGCAATGAGCAGTTCTTC. Amino acids: CASSFSREGNEQFF.

The chain links TRBV21-1 to TRBJ2-7; the D segment call TRBD2 is taken from the table without a DNA check. TRBV21-1 is designated a pseudogene. This CDR3 is built from 16 residues. Here the CDR3 DNA reads TGTGCCAGCAGCGGGACTAGCGGGAGGGTCTCCTACGAGCAGTACTTC. Its protein is CASSGTSGRVSYEQYF.

This clone occurred a few times. The rearrangement uses TRBV3-1 (or the pseudogene TRBV3-2) and TRBJ1-3; D possibly corresponds to TRBD1 (5 bases). The CDR3 has 18 amino acids. CDR1 is LGHDT, CDR2 YNNKEL, per germline (reference sequence). V gave up 1 base and J gave up 0 bases, with 16 bases separating them. The CDR3 reads CASSQVTGTFYSGNTIYF. CDR3 nucleotide sequence: TGTGCCAGCAGCCAAGTCACAGGAACTTTTTACTCTGGAAACACCATATATTTT.

The chain uses TRBV6-1 and TRBJ1-5; TRBD1 might be the D (5 bases). CDR3 length equals 16 residues. V lost 0 bases, J lost 6 bases, and 15 bases lay in between. Germline V gene data show CDR1 as MNHNS and CDR2 as SASEGT. The CDR3 DNA is TGTGCCAGCAGTGAAGCATCATCCGGGGGTAGTCAGCCCCAGCATTTT. This translates into CASSEASSGGSQPQHF.

The rearrangement uses TRBV13 and TRBJ2-2, with TRBD2 matching 11 bases. The CDR3 extends over 16 amino acids. The germline V gene has CDR1 PRHDT and CDR2 FYEKMQ (reference sequence). J lost 6 bases, V lost 5 bases, and 8 bases had no gene match. The CDR3 here is CASSRGTSGPSGELFF. CDR3 coding DNA: TGTGCCAGCAGCCGAGGGACTAGCGGACCGTCCGGGGAGCTGTTTTTT. Combining the CDR3 with reference TRBV13 and TRBJ2-2 gives the whole variable domain AAGVIQSPRHLIKEKRETATLKCYPIPRHDTVYWYQQGPGQDPQFLISFYEKMQSDKGSIPDRFSAQQFSDYHSELNMSSLELGDSALYFCASSRGTSGPSGELFFGEGSRLTVL.

The V and J genes are TRBV18 and TRBJ2-7, with 11 bases that match TRBD1. The CDR3 extends over 14 amino acids. Losses at the gene ends were 3 bases for V and 5 bases for J; bases not matched to a gene: 3. Germline loops: CDR1 KGHSH, CDR2 LQKENI. The CDR3 reads CASSPDRGLDEQYF. Written as DNA, the CDR3 is TGTGCCAGCTCACCGGACAGGGGGCTCGACGAGCAGTACTTC.

The rearrangement links TRBV6-1 to TRBJ1-5; the D is unclear. Looked up from germline, CDR1 is MNHNS and CDR2 is SASEGT. This CDR3 has 16 amino acids. V was trimmed by 4 bases and J by 0 bases, leaving 13 bases between them. The CDR3 coding sequence is TGTGCCAGCAGTGTGATCGATGGAGATAGCAATCAGCCCCAGCATTTT. Encoded protein: CASSVIDGDSNQPQHF.

This rearrangement joins TRBV28 to TRBJ2-7, with TRBD1 matching over 7 bases. The CDR3 is 14 residues long. The germline CDR1 and CDR2 sequences are MDHEN and SYDVKM. V shed 7 bases and J 2 bases; nucleotides not matched to a gene: 8. The CDR3 sequence is CASNQQGPAYEQYF. In DNA, the CDR3 is TGTGCCAGCAACCAACAGGGGCCGGCCTACGAGCAGTACTTC.

This chain connects TRBV5-1 to TRBJ2-2; no reliable D call. The germline gives CDR1 SGHRS, CDR2 YFSETQ. The CDR3 loop spans 14 amino acids. V lost 2 bases, J lost 0 bases, and 5 bases lay in between. The CDR3 sequence: CASSFSSNTGELFF. Written as DNA, the CDR3 is TGCGCCAGCAGCTTTTCTTCGAACACCGGGGAGCTGTTTTTT.

The genes are TRBV4-1 and TRBJ1-2, with 8 bases aligning to TRBD1. Looked up from germline, CDR1 is MGHRA and CDR2 is YSYEKL. This CDR3 is 15 amino acids long. V trimming: 1 base; J trimming: 4 bases; junction bases outside the gene matches: 5. The CDR3, as DNA: TGCGCCAGCAGCCAAGTTGCAGGGGGCATCTATGGCTACACCTTC. Encoded protein: CASSQVAGGIYGYTF.

The V gene is TRBV28, the J gene TRBJ1-2; no reliable D call. The CDR3 has 12 residues. From germline, CDR1 is MDHEN and CDR2 SYDVKM. V gave up 10 bases and J gave up 4 bases, with 13 bases separating them. CDR3 DNA sequence: TGTGCCATTTCTGTAGTACCCTATGGCTACACCTTC. Its protein product is CAISVVPYGYTF.

V gene TRBV5-6 combines with J gene TRBJ2-7; D might be TRBD1 (5 bases). CDR1 SGHDT and CDR2 YYEEEE come from the germline V gene. The CDR3 length is 15 residues. Trimming left V 1 base short and J 8 bases short, with 19 bases between. This CDR3 reads CASSLSAGYTYQQYF. In nucleotides, the CDR3 is TGTGCCAGCAGCTTGTCGGCAGGGTACACCTATCAGCAGTACTTC.

The chain combines TRBV10-2 with TRBJ2-3; 12 bases fit TRBD2. J lost 6 bases, V lost 7 bases, and 8 bases had no gene match. The CDR3 is 15 amino acids. Per germline, CDR1 WSHSY and CDR2 SAAADI. This CDR3 is CASKASGRVGDTQYF. The CDR3 bases are TGCGCCAGCAAAGCTAGCGGGAGGGTAGGGGATACGCAGTATTTT.

V gene TRBV4-1 combines with J gene TRBJ1-1; 9 nucleotides agree with TRBD1. CDR1 and CDR2 (germline): MGHRA, YSYEKL. This CDR3 comprises 15 residues. Trimming removed 3 bases from V and 7 bases from J; junction bases left unmatched: 9. CDR3 sequence (DNA): TGCGCCAGCAGCCATGGGGTACGGACAGGGGTTGAAGCTTTCTTT. This codes for CASSHGVRTGVEAFF.

The chain links TRBV11-2 to TRBJ2-7, with TRBD2 matching over 9 bases. The CDR3 runs to 13 residues. Germline V CDR1 and CDR2: SGHAT, FQNNGV. Unmatched junction bases numbered 3, after V lost 5 bases and J lost 4 bases. As DNA, the CDR3 is TGTGCCAGCAGCGCAGCGGGAGGTTACGAGCAGTACTTC. Its protein is CASSAAGGYEQYF.